This entry lists 2 T cell receptor beta chains sequenced from one sample in a study of PD-L1 blockade in urothelial cancer. Generated by immunoSEQ multiplex PCR, the TCRdb table keeps only in-frame clones and is missing some. This repertoire shows 55,000 or so clones, nearly 85% found once; its top ten account for 5.8%. The specimen comprised PBMCs, sampled around atezolizumab (anti-PD-L1) treatment. Receptors were obtained from a man aged 40-55 years with urothelial cancer.

J is TRBJ2-1 and V is TRBV4-1; 7 positions agree with TRBD2. Germline loops: CDR1 MGHRA, CDR2 YSYEKL. Germline trimming cut 4 bases from V and 7 bases from J; bases unmatched to any gene: 4. The CDR3 is 13 residues long. The CDR3: CASSRGSLNEQFF. The CDR3 DNA follows: TGCGCCAGCAGCCGCGGGAGTTTGAATGAGCAGTTCTTC.

The CDR3 loop is CASRQANEQFF. The CDR3 nucleotides are TGTGCCAGCAGACAAGCGAATGAGCAGTTCTTC. The V call is TRBV2, the J call TRBJ2-1, with D hard to call. Germline lookup yields CDR1 SNHLY and CDR2 FYNNEI. The ends were cut back, 6 bases at V and 7 bases at J, with 7 bases in the middle. This CDR3 region has 11 residues.